One sample yielded the 6 T cell receptor beta chains listed below, sequenced in a study of molecular identifiers for immune sequencing clone quantification. TCRdb used MiXCR to reprocess the PCR reads, holding one entry per CDR3 protein. The sample carries over 300,000 distinct CDR3 sequences, 24% recorded once. What was sequenced was naive CD8+ T cells from blood, with Jurkat cell RNA spiked in. Subset denoted: FACS-sorted CD8+CD4-CCR7+CD45RA+ naive T cells. Receptors originate from a human donor in good health. Some libraries in this study had Jurkat cell RNA spiked in.

This clonotype has more than one count but fewer than ten. This chain connects TRBV30 to TRBJ1-1; D uncertain. Trimming shortened V by 7 bases and J by 6 bases, and 9 bases separated the two germline ends. The CDR3 is 10 amino acids. In germline, CDR1 is GTSNPN, CDR2 SVGIG (reference sequence). The CDR3 protein is CAYNGAEAFF. In DNA form, the CDR3 reads TGTGCCTATAATGGGGCTGAAGCTTTCTTT.

The J gene is TRBJ1-1, the V gene TRBV19; no clear D gene. Trimming pared 2 bases from V and 3 bases from J, leaving 13 bases between. CDR3 length equals 15 residues. Per the germline V gene, CDR1 is LNHDA and CDR2 is SQIVND (reference sequence). As DNA, the CDR3 is TGTGCCAGTAGTATATTCGGCCCTCCCGACACTGAAGCTTTCTTT. This translates into CASSIFGPPDTEAFF.

The rearrangement joins TRBV12-3 or TRBV12-4 to TRBJ2-1; unclear D gene. CDR3 length: 12 residues. V shed 6 bases and J shed 7 bases, with 10 bases lying between them. CDR3 protein: CASSQHSNEQFF. CDR3 nucleotides: TGTGCCAGCAGCCAACACAGTAATGAGCAGTTCTTC.

The chain couples TRBV7-9 to TRBJ1-3; D gene unclear. This CDR3 region has 16 residues. Between the trimmed V and J ends, which lost 1 base and 2 bases, there was a span of 12 bases. Germline CDR1 and CDR2: SEHNR and FQNEAQ (reference sequence). The CDR3: CASSLGPESPGNTIYF. The CDR3 DNA is TGTGCCAGCAGCTTAGGGCCGGAGTCGCCTGGAAACACCATATATTTT.

As regards this clonotype: This clone may be a read error of a much larger clone one base away. This chain connects TRBV28 to TRBJ2-5, with 9 bases lining up with TRBD2. The J segment lost 2 bases and the V segment lost 8 bases, leaving 9 bases of the junction unmatched. CDR3 length: 15 residues. The germline V gene encodes CDR1 MDHEN and CDR2 SYDVKM. This chain's CDR3 is CASGLAAGGQETQYF. As DNA, the CDR3 is TGTGCCAGCGGTCTGGCTGCGGGAGGGCAAGAGACCCAGTACTTC.

V gene TRBV4-1 combines with J gene TRBJ2-7, with 9 bases aligning to TRBD1. This CDR3 is built from 16 residues. Germline trimming cut 3 bases from V and 3 bases from J; bases unmatched to any gene: 9. Germline V gene lookup returns CDR1 MGHRA and CDR2 YSYEKL. The CDR3 region is CASSQIWTGEYYEQYF. The CDR3 DNA reads as TGCGCCAGCAGCCAGATATGGACAGGGGAATACTACGAGCAGTACTTC.